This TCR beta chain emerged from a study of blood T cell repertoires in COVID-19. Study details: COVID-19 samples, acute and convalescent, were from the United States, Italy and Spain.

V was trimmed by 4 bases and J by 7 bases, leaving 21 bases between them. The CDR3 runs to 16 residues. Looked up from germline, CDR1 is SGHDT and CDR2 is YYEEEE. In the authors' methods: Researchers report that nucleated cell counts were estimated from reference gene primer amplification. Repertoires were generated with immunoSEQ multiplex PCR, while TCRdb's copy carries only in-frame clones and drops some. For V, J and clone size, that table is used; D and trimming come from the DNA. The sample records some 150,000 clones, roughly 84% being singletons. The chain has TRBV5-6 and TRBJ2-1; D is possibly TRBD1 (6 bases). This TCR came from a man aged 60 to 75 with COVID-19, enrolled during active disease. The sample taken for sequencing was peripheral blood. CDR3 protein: CASSPGDRRFENEQFF. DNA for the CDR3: TGTGCCAGCAGCCCCGGTGACAGGAGATTCGAGAATGAGCAGTTCTTC.